These 3 T cell receptor beta chains were all obtained from the same sample, sequenced in a study of naive and memory T cell subsets. The study's findings and limits: A few larger clonotypes appeared in naive repertoires, especially CD8, possibly memory cells re-expressing CD45RA.

Both TRBC1 and TRBC2 were covered by a beta constant-region primer of two equimolar oligonucleotides. The ligated cDNA underwent four PCR rounds using SP2 and nested alpha and beta constant-region primers. TCRdb fed the UMI-ligation and nested PCR reads into MiXCR, producing one record per CDR3 protein. The sample holds fewer than 150,000 distinct CDR3 sequences, approximately 20% seen once. No antigens are known for them. The sequencing input was naive CD8+ T cells from blood. All receptors come from a human donor in good health.

The chain links TRBV13 to TRBJ2-7, with 7 bases aligning to TRBD2. CDR1 is PRHDT and CDR2 is FYEKMQ in the germline V gene (reference sequence). The CDR3 is 14 amino acids. V shed 2 bases, J shed 6 bases, and the junction held 7 bases outside the gene matches. The CDR3 DNA is TGTGCCAGCAGCTTACGTGGCGGGAGTGGCGAGCAGTACTTC. This codes for CASSLRGGSGEQYF.

This clonotype was counted between two and nine times. The chain links TRBV12-3 or TRBV12-4 to TRBJ1-1, with 7 bases that match TRBD1. The junction had 11 bases not matched to a gene; V was cut back by 4 bases and J by 0 bases. The CDR3 runs to 17 residues. The CDR3 region is CASSSRGIGGMNTEAFF. DNA of the CDR3: TGTGCCAGCAGTTCCAGGGGGATCGGTGGCATGAACACTGAAGCTTTCTTT.

The chain uses TRBV27 and TRBJ1-4; D remains unclear. The germline V gene has CDR1 MNHEY and CDR2 SMNVEV (reference sequence). Trimming took 5 bases from V and 8 from J, leaving 15 bases between them. There are 14 residues in the CDR3. For the CDR3, the DNA is TGTGCCAGCAGTCCGTGGGATCAAAGGGAAAAACTGTTTTTT. It codes for CASSPWDQREKLFF. Combining the CDR3 with reference TRBV27 and TRBJ1-4 gives the whole variable domain EAQVTQNPRYLITVTGKKLTVTCSQNMNHEYMSWYRQDPGLGLRQIYYSMNVEVTDKGDVPEGYKVSRKEKRNFPLILESPSPNQTSLYFCASSPWDQREKLFFGSGTQLSVL.